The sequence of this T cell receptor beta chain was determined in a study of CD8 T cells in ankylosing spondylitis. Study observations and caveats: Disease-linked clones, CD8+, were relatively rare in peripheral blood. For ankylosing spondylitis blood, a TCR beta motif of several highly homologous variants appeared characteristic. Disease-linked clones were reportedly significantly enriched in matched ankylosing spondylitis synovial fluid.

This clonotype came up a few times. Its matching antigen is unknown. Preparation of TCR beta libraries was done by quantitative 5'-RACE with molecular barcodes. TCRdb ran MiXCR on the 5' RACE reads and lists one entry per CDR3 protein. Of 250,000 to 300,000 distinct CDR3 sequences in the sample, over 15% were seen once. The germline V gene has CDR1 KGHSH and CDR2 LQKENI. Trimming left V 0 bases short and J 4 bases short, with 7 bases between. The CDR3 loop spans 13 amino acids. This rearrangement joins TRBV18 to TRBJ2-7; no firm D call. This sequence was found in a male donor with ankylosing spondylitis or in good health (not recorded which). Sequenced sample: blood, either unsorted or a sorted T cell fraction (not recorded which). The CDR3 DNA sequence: TGTGCCAGCTCACCACCGTCTATGTACGAGCAGTACTTC. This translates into CASSPPSMYEQYF.